What follows describes a single T cell receptor beta chain. Its antigen is not known. One junction end disagrees with the germline gene, perhaps due to a read error. Expressed TCRB transcripts were sequenced because the entire RNA isolate underwent reverse transcription. Using immunoSEQ multiplex PCR, the repertoire was profiled, and TCRdb retains in-frame clones only, with some absent. The data show about 400,000 clones, with 10% to 15% seen just once and 0.0095% to 0.013% held by the top ten. The CDR3 spans 16 residues. Germline V gene data show CDR1 as KGHSH and CDR2 as LQKENI. These data originate in a study of beta chain features in type 1 diabetes. Overall study findings and caveats: Relative to healthy donors, patients appeared to have naive, central memory and Treg TCRB repertoires that were more similar. TCRB CDR3s from Type 1 diabetes patients were moderately but significantly shorter in all four CD4+ subsets.

Sequenced sample: naive CD4+ T cells from blood. This chain links TRBV18 with TRBJ2-2; 8 positions agree with TRBD1. The sequence derives from a woman under 30 with type 1 diabetes. The CDR3 region is CASSSRDRMNAGELFF. The CDR3 nucleotides are TGTGCCAGCTCGTCCCGGGACAGGATGAACGCCGGGGAGCTGTTTTTT.